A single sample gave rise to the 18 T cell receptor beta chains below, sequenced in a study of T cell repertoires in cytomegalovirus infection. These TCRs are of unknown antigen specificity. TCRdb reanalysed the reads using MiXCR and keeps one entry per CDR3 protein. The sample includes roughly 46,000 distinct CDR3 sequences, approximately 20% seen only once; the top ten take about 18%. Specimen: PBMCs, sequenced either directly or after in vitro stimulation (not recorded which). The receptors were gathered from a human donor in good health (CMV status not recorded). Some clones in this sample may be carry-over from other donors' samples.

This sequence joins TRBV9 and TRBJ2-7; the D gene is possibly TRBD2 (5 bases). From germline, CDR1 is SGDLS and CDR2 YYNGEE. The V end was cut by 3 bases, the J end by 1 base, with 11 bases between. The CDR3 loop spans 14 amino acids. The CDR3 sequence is CASSATGESYEQYF. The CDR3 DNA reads TGTGCCAGCAGCGCGACCGGGGAATCCTACGAGCAGTACTTC.

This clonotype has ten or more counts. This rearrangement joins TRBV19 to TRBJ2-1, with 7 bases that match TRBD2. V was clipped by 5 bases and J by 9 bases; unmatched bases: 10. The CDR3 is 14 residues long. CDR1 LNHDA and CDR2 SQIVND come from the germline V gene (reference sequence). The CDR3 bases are TGTGCCAGTAGTTCAGGTAGCGGGTTTAGTGAGCAGTTCTTC. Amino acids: CASSSGSGFSEQFF.

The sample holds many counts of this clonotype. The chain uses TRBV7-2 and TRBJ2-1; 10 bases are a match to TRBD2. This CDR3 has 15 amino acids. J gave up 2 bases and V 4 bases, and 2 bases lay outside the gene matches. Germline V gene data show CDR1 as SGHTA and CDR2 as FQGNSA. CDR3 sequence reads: CASSSSGSAYNEQFF. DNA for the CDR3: TGTGCCAGCAGCTCTAGCGGGAGTGCCTACAATGAGCAGTTCTTC.

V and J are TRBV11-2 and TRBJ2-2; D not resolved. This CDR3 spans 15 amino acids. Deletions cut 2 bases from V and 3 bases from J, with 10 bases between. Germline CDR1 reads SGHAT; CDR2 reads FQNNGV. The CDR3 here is CASSLQDRHTGELFF. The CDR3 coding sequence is TGTGCCAGCAGCTTACAGGACCGACACACCGGGGAGCTGTTTTTT.

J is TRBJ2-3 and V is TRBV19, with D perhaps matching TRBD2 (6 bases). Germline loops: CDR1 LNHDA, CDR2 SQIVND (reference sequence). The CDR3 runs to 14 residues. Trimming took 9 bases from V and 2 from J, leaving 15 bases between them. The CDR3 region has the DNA TGTGCCAGCCATTTTGCGGGGCACACAGATACGCAGTATTTT. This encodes CASHFAGHTDTQYF.

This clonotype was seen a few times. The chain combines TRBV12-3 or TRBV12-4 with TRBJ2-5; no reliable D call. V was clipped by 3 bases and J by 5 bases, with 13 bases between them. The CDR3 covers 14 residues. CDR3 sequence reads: CASSFTLGEETQYF. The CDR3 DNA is TGTGCCAGCAGTTTTACCCTCGGAGAGGAGACCCAGTACTTC.

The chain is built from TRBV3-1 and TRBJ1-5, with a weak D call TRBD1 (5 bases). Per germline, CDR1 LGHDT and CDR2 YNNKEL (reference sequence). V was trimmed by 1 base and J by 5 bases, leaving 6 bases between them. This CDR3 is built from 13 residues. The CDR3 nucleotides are TGTGCCAGCAGCCAAGTAGGGGATCAGCCCCAGCATTTT. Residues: CASSQVGDQPQHF.

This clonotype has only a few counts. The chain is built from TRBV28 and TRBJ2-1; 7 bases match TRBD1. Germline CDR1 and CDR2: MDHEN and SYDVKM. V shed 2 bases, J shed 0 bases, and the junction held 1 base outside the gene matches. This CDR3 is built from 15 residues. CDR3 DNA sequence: TGTGCCAGCAGTTTAGGACAGGCCTCCTACAATGAGCAGTTCTTC. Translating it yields CASSLGQASYNEQFF.

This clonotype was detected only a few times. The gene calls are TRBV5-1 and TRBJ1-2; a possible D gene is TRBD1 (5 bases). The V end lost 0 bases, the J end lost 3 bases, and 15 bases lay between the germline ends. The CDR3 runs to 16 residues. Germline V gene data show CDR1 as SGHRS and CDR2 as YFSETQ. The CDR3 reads CASSLVSGTSYYGYTF. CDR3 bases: TGCGCCAGCAGCTTGGTATCCGGGACGAGTTACTATGGCTACACCTTC.

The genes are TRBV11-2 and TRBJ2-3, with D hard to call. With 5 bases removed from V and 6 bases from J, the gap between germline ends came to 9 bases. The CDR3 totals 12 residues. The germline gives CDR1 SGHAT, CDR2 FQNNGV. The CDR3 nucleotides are TGTGCCAGCAGCCTAATCGGGGATACGCAGTATTTT. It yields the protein CASSLIGDTQYF.

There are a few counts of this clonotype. The CDR3 loop reads CASSQQGRTSGDEQFF. Written as DNA, the CDR3 is TGTGCCAGCAGCCAACAGGGCCGTACTAGCGGGGATGAGCAGTTCTTC. The V call is TRBV2, the J call TRBJ2-1, with TRBD2 matching over 10 bases. Germline V lookup: CDR1 SNHLY, CDR2 FYNNEI. V dropped 6 bases and J dropped 8; count of bases not matched to a gene: 13. The CDR3 length is 16 residues.

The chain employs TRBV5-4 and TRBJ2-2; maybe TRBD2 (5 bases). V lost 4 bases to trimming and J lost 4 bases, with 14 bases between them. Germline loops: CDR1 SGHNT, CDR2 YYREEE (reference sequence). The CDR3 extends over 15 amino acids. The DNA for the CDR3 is TGTGCCAGCAGCCCCGCCCCAGCGGCCACCGGGGAGCTGTTTTTT. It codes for CASSPAPAATGELFF. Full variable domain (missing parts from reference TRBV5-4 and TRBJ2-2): ETGVTQSPTHLIKTRGQQVTLRCSSQSGHNTVSWYQQALGQGPQFIFQYYREEENGRGNFPPRFSGLQFPNYSSELNVNALELDDSALYLCASSPAPAATGELFFGEGSRLTVL.

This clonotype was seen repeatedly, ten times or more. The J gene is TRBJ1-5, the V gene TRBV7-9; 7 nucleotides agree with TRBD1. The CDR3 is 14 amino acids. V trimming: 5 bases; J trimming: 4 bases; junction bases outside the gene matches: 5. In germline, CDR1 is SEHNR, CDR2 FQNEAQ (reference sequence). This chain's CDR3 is CASSPGTENQPQHF. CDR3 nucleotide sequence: TGTGCCAGCAGCCCCGGGACAGAGAATCAGCCCCAGCATTTT.

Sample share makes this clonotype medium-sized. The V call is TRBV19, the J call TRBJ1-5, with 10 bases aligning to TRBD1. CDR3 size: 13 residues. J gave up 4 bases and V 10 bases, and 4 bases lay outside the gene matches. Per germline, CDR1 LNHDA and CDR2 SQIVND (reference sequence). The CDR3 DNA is TGTGCCACCCGGACAGGGGGGAATCAGCCCCAGCATTTT. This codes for CATRTGGNQPQHF. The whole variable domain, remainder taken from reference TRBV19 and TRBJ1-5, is DGGITQSPKYLFRKEGQNVTLSCEQNLNHDAMYWYRQDPGQGLRLIYYSQIVNDFQKGDIAEGYSVSREKKESFPLTVTSAQKNPTAFYLCATRTGGNQPQHFGDGTRLSIL.

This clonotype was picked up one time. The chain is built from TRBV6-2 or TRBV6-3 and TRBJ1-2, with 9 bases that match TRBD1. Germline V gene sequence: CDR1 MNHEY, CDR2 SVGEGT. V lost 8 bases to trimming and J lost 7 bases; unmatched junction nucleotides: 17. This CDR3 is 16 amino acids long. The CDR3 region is CASLGPGTGRILGYTF. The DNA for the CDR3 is TGTGCCAGCTTGGGACCCGGGACAGGGAGGATTCTTGGCTACACCTTC.

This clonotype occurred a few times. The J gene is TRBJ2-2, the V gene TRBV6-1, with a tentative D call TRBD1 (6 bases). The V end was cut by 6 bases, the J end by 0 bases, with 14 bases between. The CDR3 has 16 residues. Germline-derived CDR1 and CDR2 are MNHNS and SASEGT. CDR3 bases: TGTGCCAGCAGCCTGTACAGGGATTCGAACACCGGGGAGCTGTTTTTT. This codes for CASSLYRDSNTGELFF.

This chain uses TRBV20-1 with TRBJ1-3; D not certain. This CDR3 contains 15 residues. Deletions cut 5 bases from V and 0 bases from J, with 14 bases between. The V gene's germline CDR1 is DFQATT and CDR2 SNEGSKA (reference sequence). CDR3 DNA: TGCAGTGCTCCCCGGTCGGGGAGCTCTGGAAACACCATATATTTT. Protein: CSAPRSGSSGNTIYF.

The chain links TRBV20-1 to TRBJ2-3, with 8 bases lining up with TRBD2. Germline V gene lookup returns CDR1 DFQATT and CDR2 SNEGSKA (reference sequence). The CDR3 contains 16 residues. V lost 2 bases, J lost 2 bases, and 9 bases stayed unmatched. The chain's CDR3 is CSARLNSAGDTDTQYF. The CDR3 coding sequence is TGCAGTGCTAGATTGAATTCAGCGGGGGACACAGATACGCAGTATTTT.